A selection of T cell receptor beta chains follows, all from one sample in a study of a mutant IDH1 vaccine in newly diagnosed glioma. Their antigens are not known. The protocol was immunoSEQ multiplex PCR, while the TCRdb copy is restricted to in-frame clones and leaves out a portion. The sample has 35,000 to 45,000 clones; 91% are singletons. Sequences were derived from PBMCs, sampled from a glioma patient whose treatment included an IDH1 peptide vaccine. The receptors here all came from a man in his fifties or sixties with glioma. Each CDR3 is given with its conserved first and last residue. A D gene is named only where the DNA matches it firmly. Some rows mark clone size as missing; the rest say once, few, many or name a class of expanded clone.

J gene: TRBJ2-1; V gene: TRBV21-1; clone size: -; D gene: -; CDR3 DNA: TGTGCCACCCCCCCGACAGGGAAGAACAATGAGCAGTTCTTC; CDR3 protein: CATPPTGKNNEQFF
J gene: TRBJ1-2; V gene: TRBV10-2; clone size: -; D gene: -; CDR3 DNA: TGCGCCAGCAGTCTCGATTCATATGGCTACACCTTC; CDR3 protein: CASSLDSYGYTF
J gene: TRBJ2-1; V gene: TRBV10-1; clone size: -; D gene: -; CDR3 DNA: TGCGCCAGCAGTGAAGAGTTGGGCTATGAGCAGTTCTTC; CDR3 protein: CASSEELGYEQFF
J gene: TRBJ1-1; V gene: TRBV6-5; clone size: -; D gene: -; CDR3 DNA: TGTGCCTCCGGATTACTAAGAAACACTGAAGCTTTCTTT; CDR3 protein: CASGLLRNTEAFF
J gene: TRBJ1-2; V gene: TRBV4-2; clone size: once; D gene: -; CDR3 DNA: TGTGCCAGCAGCCAGGAAACTCTGGGAGGGGTGGCTCTCTATGGCTACACCTTC; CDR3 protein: CASSQETLGGVALYGYTF
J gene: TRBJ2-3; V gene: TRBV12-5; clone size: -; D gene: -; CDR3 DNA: TGTGCTAGTGGTTTGGAGTCCGGTACGCAGTATTTT; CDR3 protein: CASGLESGTQYF
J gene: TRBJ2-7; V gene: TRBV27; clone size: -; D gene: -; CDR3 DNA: TGTGCCAGCAGTTTTAGGGACGAGCAGTACTTC; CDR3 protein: CASSFRDEQYF
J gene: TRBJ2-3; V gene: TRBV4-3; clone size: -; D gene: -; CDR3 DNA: TGCGCCAGCAGCCAAGATCGGATGGGGACCACAGATACGCAGTATTTT; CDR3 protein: CASSQDRMGTTDTQYF
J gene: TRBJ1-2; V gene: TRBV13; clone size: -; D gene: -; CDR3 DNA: TGTGCCAGCAGCCTGATTGGGGAATATGGCTACACCTTC; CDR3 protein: CASSLIGEYGYTF
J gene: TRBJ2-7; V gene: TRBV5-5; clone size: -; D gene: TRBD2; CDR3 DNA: TGTGCCAGCAGCTTGGCCCCAGCGGGGGGGCGTTCCTACGAGCAGTACTTC; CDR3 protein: CASSLAPAGGRSYEQYF
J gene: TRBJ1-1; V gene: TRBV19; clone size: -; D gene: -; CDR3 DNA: TGTGCCAGTAGTGGTGAGAACACTGAAGCTTTCTTT; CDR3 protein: CASSGENTEAFF
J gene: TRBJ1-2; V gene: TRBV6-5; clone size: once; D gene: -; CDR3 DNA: TGTGCCAGCAGTTACTCGTCGTTGGGTACAAATGGCTACACCTTC; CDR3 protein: CASSYSSLGTNGYTF
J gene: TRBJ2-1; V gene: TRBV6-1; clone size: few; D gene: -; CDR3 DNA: TGTGCCAGCAGTGACCCCGGGACCTACAATGAGCAGTTCTTC; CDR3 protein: CASSDPGTYNEQFF
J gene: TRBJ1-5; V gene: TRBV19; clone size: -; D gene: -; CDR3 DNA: TGTGCCAGTAGTAACCAGGGTCGCAATCAGCCCCAGCATTTT; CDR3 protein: CASSNQGRNQPQHF
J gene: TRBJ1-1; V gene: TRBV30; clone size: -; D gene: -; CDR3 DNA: TGTGCCTGGAGTGTACAGGCAGGGAGAGCTTTCTTT; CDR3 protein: CAWSVQAGRAFF
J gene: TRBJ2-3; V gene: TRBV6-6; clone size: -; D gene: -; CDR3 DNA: TGTGCCAGCAGTCGGCTCTCGGCTGGAGATACGCAGTATTTT; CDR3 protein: CASSRLSAGDTQYF
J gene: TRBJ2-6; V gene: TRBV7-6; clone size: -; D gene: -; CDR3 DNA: TGTGCCAGCAGCCCCCGGGGGGCCAACCCCAACGTCCTGACTTTC; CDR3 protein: CASSPRGANPNVLTF
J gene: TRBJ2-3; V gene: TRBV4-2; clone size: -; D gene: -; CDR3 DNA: TGTGCCAGCAGCCAATCAGGGAAGGGGGGGAACACAGATACGCAGTATTTT; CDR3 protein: CASSQSGKGGNTDTQYF
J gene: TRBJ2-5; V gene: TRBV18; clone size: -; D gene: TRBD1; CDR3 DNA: TGTGCCAGCTCACGTTACCGGGACAGGGCCCAAGAGACCCAGTACTTC; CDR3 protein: CASSRYRDRAQETQYF
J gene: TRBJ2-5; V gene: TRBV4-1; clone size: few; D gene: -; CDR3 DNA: TGCGCCAGCAGCCGGAACACCGGGACGACGGGAGAGACCCAGTACTTC; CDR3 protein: CASSRNTGTTGETQYF
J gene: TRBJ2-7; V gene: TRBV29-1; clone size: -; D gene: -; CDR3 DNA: TGCAGCGTTGAACTGGCAGGGAGCTCCTACGAGCAGTACTTC; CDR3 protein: CSVELAGSSYEQYF
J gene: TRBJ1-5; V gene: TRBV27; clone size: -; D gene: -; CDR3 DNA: TGTGCCAGCAGTGCAAACGGGGGGGCTGGTCAGCCCCAGCATTTT; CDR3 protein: CASSANGGAGQPQHF
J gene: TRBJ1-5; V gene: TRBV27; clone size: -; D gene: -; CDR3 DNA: TGTGCCAGCAGTTCGGGAATTGGCAATCAGCCCCAGCATTTT; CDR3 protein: CASSSGIGNQPQHF
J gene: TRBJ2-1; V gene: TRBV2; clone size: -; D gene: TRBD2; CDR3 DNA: TGTGCCAGCAATAACGGGAGGGTCCTTTTACACTTAGCCTACAATGAGCAGTTCTTC; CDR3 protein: CASNNGRVLLHLAYNEQFF
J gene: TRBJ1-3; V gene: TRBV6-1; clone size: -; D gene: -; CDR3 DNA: TGTGCCACCCTCAGGGGTTCTGGAAACACCATATATTTT; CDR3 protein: CATLRGSGNTIYF
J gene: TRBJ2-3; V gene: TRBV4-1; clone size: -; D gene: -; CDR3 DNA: TGCGCCAGCAGCCAAGATCAGGGTGGCACAGATACGCAGTATTTT; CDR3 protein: CASSQDQGGTDTQYF
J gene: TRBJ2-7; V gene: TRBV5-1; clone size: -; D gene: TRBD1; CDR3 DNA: TGCGCCAGCAGCCATCGGGACAGTTCCTACGAGCAGTACTTC; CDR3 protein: CASSHRDSSYEQYF
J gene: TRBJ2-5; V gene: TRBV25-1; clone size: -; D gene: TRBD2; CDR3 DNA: TGTGCCAGCAGTGACTCGGGACTAGCGGGGCAAGAGACCCAGTACTTC; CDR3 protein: CASSDSGLAGQETQYF
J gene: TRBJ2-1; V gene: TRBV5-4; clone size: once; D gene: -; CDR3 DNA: -; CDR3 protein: CASSSSMGNLNEQFF
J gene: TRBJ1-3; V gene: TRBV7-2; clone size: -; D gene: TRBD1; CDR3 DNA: TGTGCCAGCAGCGGACGGACAGGCGAGGGAAACACCATATATTTT; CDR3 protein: CASSGRTGEGNTIYF
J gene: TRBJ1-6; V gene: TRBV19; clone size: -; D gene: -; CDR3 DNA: TGTGCCAGTAGTATCGAGGGTCCAAATTCACCCCTCCACTTT; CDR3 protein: CASSIEGPNSPLHF
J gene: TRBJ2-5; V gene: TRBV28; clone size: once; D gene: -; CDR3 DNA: TGTGCCAGCGGTATAGCGAAAGTAACAGAGACCCAGTACTTC; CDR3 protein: CASGIAKVTETQYF
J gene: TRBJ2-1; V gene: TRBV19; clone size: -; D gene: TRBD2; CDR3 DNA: TGTGCCAGTAGTACTTCAAGCGGGAGGGCCCTTGGTGTAAATGAGCAGTTCTTC; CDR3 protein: CASSTSSGRALGVNEQFF
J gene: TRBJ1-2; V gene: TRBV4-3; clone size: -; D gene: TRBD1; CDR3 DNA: TGCGCCAGCAGCCAAGATACGGGACAGGGCGCCTATGGCTACACCTTC; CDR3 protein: CASSQDTGQGAYGYTF
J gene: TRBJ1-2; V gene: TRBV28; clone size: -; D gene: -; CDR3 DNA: TGTGCCAGCACCTCGGGGCGGGGGGGCTATGGCTACACCTTC; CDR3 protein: CASTSGRGGYGYTF
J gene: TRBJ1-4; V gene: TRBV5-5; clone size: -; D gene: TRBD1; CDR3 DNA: TGTGCCAGCAGCCCACTGGGGACAGAAGAAAAACTGTTTTTT; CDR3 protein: CASSPLGTEEKLFF
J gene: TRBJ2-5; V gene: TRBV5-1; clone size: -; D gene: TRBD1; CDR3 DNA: TGCGCCAGCAGCTCCCGGGGACAGGGGGCGCCGGCTAGCGGGATGGTGGAGACCCAGTACTTC; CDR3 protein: CASSSRGQGAPASGMVETQYF
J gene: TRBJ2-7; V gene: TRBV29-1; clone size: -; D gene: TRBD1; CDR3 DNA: TGCAGCGTTGAAGGCGGACAGGGATCAGACTACGAGCAGTACTTC; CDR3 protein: CSVEGGQGSDYEQYF
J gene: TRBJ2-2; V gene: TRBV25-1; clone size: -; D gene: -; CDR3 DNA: TGTGCCAGCAGTGAATGGGCGGACACCGGGGAGCTGTTTTTT; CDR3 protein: CASSEWADTGELFF
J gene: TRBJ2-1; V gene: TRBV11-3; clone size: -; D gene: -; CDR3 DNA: TGTGCCAGCGGGAGGACGGACAATGAGCAGTTCTTC; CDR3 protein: CASGRTDNEQFF